The 3 T cell receptor beta chains reported below all come from one sample, sequenced in a study of cytomegalovirus exposure and HLA in healthy donors. PCR employed 60 Vbeta and 13 Jbeta primers. The assay was immunoSEQ multiplex PCR, and TCRdb's table has in-frame clones only and misses some. The sample lists 160,000 or so clones, around three quarters occurring once. Sequencing used PBMCs. The origin of the receptors is a man between 35 and 55 years old in good health and CMV-seronegative.

The rearrangement links TRBV19 to TRBJ2-1; 9 bases line up with TRBD1. Losses at the gene ends were 3 bases for V and 4 bases for J; bases not matched to a gene: 10. CDR1 LNHDA and CDR2 SQIVND come from the germline V gene (reference sequence). The CDR3 spans 17 residues. CDR3 DNA sequence: TGTGCCAGTAGTATCCCCGCAACAGGGGGCGCGTACAATGAGCAGTTCTTC. Its translation is CASSIPATGGAYNEQFF.

This chain links TRBV19 with TRBJ1-2; possibly TRBD1 for D (5 bases). The CDR3 contains 11 residues. Germline CDR1 and CDR2: LNHDA and SQIVND (reference sequence). V shed 10 bases and J shed 6 bases, with 12 bases lying between them. CDR3 region: CATHRGDGYTF. CDR3 in DNA: TGTGCCACCCACCGGGGGGATGGCTACACCTTC.

The chain uses TRBV29-1 and TRBJ2-7; 8 bases are shared with TRBD2. Per germline, CDR1 SQVTM and CDR2 ANQGSEA. Trimming cost V 4 bases and J 0 bases; bases outside gene matches: 2. The CDR3 has 13 residues. For the CDR3, the DNA is TGCAGCGTTGCCGGGAGGGCCTCCTACGAGCAGTACTTC. Its translation is CSVAGRASYEQYF.